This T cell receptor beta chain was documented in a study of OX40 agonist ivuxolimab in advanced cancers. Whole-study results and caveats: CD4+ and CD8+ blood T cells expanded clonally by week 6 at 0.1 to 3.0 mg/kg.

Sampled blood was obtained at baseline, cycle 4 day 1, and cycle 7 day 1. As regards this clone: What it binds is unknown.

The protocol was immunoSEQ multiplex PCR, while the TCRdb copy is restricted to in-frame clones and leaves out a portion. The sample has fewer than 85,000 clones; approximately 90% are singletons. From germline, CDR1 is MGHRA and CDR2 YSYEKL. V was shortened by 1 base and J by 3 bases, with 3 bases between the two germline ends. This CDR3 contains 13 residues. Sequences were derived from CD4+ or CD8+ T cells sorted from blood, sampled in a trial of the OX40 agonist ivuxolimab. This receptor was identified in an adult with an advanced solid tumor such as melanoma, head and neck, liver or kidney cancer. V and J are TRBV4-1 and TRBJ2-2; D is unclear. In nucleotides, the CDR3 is TGCGCCAGCAGCCAAGTCCACACCGGGGAGCTGTTTTTT. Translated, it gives CASSQVHTGELFF.